This TCR beta chain was captured by sequencing in a study of long-term antiretroviral therapy in people with HIV (dated by TCRdb to the early 2020s). Regarding the study in general: The earliest samples were collected about a decade before the 2015 WHO recommendation for immediate ART, when ART was typically delayed until CD4 counts fell. Whether ART initiation and durable HIV suppression were associated with changes in peripheral blood TRB repertoire composition and diversity was tested in a retrospective serial study. A total of over 150 cryopreserved PBMC samples came from 30 adults with confirmed HIV infection and were collected serially over a mean of roughly six years (range 1-12). Of the roughly 30 participants with HIV, ten to eleven were female. No cross-contamination during QIAcube processing was shown when test extractions of a monoclonal T-cell line were performed alongside about 30 polyclonal samples.

The germline V gene (reference sequence) supplies CDR1 PRHDT and CDR2 FYEKMQ. Counted from cysteine to phenylalanine, this CDR3 has 10 amino acids. The read is trimmed to its CDR3 DNA, 30 bases read in frame from base 1. V and J are truncated by 2 bases and 6 bases respectively, leaving an intervening sequence of 1 base. The investigation overall reported the following: The samples span the years 2004 to 2017, and the ART regimens used at that time may not be as effective as current regimens. Since PBMC availability was limited, sequencing covered only the TCR beta chain, with no alpha chain pairing. Expanded TRB clones identified before ART initiation dominated the repertoire at all time points, although this dominance fluctuated and declined in many PLHIV after ART. Inferences about post-ART repertoire changes were limited because no data were available on ART adherence, viral resistance or therapy changes. Narrower CDR3 length ranges were observed in HIV repertoires than in controls, and an antigen-experienced repertoire with only a slight naive shift after ART was suggested by the network structure. Starting ART was linked to a significant rise in TRB diversity, yet even after long-term ART the diversity remained significantly lower than in transplant donor controls. Because pre-ART samples had limited cell numbers, unsorted PBMC were profiled rather than sorted CD4+ and CD8+ T cells.

Participants were included only if at least one PBMC sample before ART initiation and at least two post-ART samples were available. Every participant with HIV received treatment in the United States of America. Before DNA extraction, cryopreserved samples of roughly 0.95-10 million PBMC were thawed and washed. At the time of the earliest PBMC sample, participants with HIV were aged between roughly 23 and 60 years. PBMC samples from each participant spanned 1-4 timepoints before ART initiation and 2-8 timepoints after ART initiation, with a median of 7 samples. For every participant, serial HIV viral load, CD4+ T-cell count, ART history and demographic data were obtained. A Qiagen kit on a QIAcube was used to extract genomic DNA from unsorted PBMC, with samples processed in batches of 12. The immunoSEQ hsTCRB v3.0 assay was used at survey level resolution to sequence the TRB variable region. TRB sequencing targeted a depth of roughly 35,000-50,000 T-cell genomes per sample. Pooled TRB libraries were sequenced on an Illumina MiSeq with a v3 150-cycle kit. The published analysis was carried out like this. Repertoire analysis ran in R within a reproducible Nextflow workflow covering QC, data transformation and analysis. Custom analyses were implemented in LymphoSeq2, an R package for AIRR-Seq data exploration. A few samples that produced fewer than 5000 total TRB sequences were removed, so 150 to 200 HIV repertoires were analyzed. Among the roughly 200 retained HIV repertoires, 55 to 65 were collected before ART initiation and around 130 after ART initiation. Repertoires were downsampled to 5000 TRB nucleotide sequences, with summary statistics averaged over 100 downsampling iterations. Only TRB sequences with CDR3 regions of at least seven amino acids were retained for analysis. Diversity was measured with a Shannon entropy-derived clonality score and the Gini coefficient. In the repertoire networks, any two of the top 5000 CDR3 amino acid sequences were linked whenever the two sequences differed by an edit distance of one. For TRB CDR3 amino acid sequences, GLIPH2 was used to predict antigen specificity groups and MHC restriction. To flag known associations with CMV, EBV, HIV or tissue antigens, CDR3 amino acid sequences were compared against VDJdb and McPAS-TCR. Pre-ART, post-ART and control groups were compared with Wilcoxon signed-rank tests and Holm-Bonferroni correction. Entries here come from immuneACCESS through TCRdb and include only in-frame sequences with V and J called. Some clones fail to appear in such tables; in the studies checked, an unresolved V gene covers under half of the shortfall, and the cause of the remainder is unknown. V and J calls and clone size are copied from that table; D and trimming were computed from the DNA. This sample has approximately 17,000 clones in its table, and 70% to 85% of those were observed once. The ten largest clones capture more than 14% of the sample.

Details on this clone: It has no known antigen specificity. Base quality data are lacking; no much larger clone is found one base away.

The chain is encoded by TRBV13 joined to TRBJ1-1; no D gene can be assigned with confidence. This TCR derives from a woman aged 45-65 years with HIV. The specimen was unsorted PBMCs, collected 1.5 years before starting antiretroviral therapy. The CDR3 loop reads CASSLPEAFF. The nucleotide sequence reads as follows: TGTGCCAGCAGCTTACCTGAAGCTTTCTTT.